This TCR beta chain was captured in a study of response to subunit inactivated influenza vaccine. Points from the study as a whole: Only a handful of new T cells, the authors suggested, are recruited with each seasonal influenza vaccination.

As regards this clonotype: As yet, its antigen is unknown.

This CDR3 is 15 amino acids long. The germline gives CDR1 SGHRS, CDR2 YFSETQ. Trimming cost V 3 bases and J 6 bases; bases outside gene matches: 7. TCRdb re-analysed the RT-PCR reads in MiXCR, keeping a single row per CDR3 protein. The sample shows approximately 570,000 distinct CDR3 sequences, 7.6% of them seen only once. The chain links TRBV5-1 to TRBJ2-1, with 9 bases that match TRBD2. The sequenced sample was PBMCs from blood, obtained around 25 months after vaccination. This sequence originates from a man aged 50 to 69 who received an inactivated influenza vaccine. DNA of the CDR3: TGCGCCAGCAGCTCCTCCGGGACTAGCAGCAATGAGCAGTTCTTC. Translation: CASSSSGTSSNEQFF.